The 12 T cell receptor beta chains listed next were all sequenced from one sample in a study of cytomegalovirus exposure and HLA in healthy donors. The PCR was carried out with 60 Vbeta primers and 13 Jbeta primers. The assay was immunoSEQ multiplex PCR, and TCRdb's table has in-frame clones only and misses some. The table shows some 90,000 clones, with 76% occurring only once. The sample comprised PBMCs. The source of these receptors is a man aged 35 to 55 in good health and CMV-seronegative.

Comments on this clone: Compared with germline, one end of the junction differs, possibly owing to a read error. The chain recombines TRBV25-1 with TRBJ2-2; D is possibly TRBD1 (6 bases). Germline-derived CDR1 and CDR2 are MGHDK and SYGVNS. This CDR3 is 13 amino acids long. The chain's CDR3 is CASSDRGHRGAVF. The CDR3 DNA reads TGTGCCAGCAGTGACAGGGGACACCGGGGAGCTGTTTTT.

The chain uses TRBV2 and TRBJ2-7; the D gene is possibly TRBD1 (5 bases). The V gene's germline CDR1 is SNHLY and CDR2 FYNNEI. V shed 0 bases and J shed 4 bases, with 16 bases lying between them. This CDR3 spans 16 amino acids. The CDR3 loop reads CASSEAVGASTYEQYF. The CDR3 coding sequence is TGTGCCAGCAGTGAAGCGGTTGGGGCCTCTACATACGAGCAGTACTTC.

V and J are TRBV5-8 and TRBJ2-7; 8 bases are shared with TRBD1. The germline gives CDR1 SGHTS, CDR2 YDEGEE. This CDR3 region has 13 residues. After removal of 2 bases from V and 3 bases from J, the junction contained 1 base not matched to a gene. Written as DNA, the CDR3 is TGTGCCAGCAGCTTAGACAGGGGCTACGAGCAGTACTTC. This sequence encodes CASSLDRGYEQYF.

In DNA form, the CDR3 reads TGTGCCAGCAGTACCCGACAAACCTCCTACGAGCAGTACTTC. Amino acids: CASSTRQTSYEQYF. The chain is built from TRBV5-6 and TRBJ2-7; D remains unclear. This CDR3 spans 14 amino acids. Germline V gene lookup returns CDR1 SGHDT and CDR2 YYEEEE. The V end was cut by 5 bases, the J end by 0 bases, with 12 bases between.

This chain joins TRBV7-8 and TRBJ1-1, with 9 bases identical to TRBD1. CDR1 is SGHVS, CDR2 FQNEAQ, per germline. V gave up 0 bases and J gave up 4 bases; unmatched junction bases: 3. CDR3 length: 15 amino acids. As DNA, the CDR3 is TGTGCCAGCAGCTTAGCCCCGACAGGGGGCACTGAAGCTTTCTTT. Residues: CASSLAPTGGTEAFF. Full variable domain (outside the CDR3, taken from reference TRBV7-8 and TRBJ1-1): GAGVSQSPRYKVAKRGQDVALRCDPISGHVSLFWYQQALGQGPEFLTYFQNEAQLDKSGLPSDRFFAERPEGSVSTLKIQRTQQEDSAVYLCASSLAPTGGTEAFFGQGTRLTVV.

The V and J genes are TRBV7-2 and TRBJ1-5; D unclear. The CDR3 loop spans 12 amino acids. Looked up from germline, CDR1 is SGHTA and CDR2 is FQGNSA. V was clipped by 3 bases and J by 4 bases, with 4 bases between them. Written as DNA, the CDR3 is TGTGCCAGCAGCTTTTCAAATCAGCCCCAGCATTTT. Translation: CASSFSNQPQHF.

The CDR3: CASSLREDTEAFF. The CDR3 nucleotides are TGTGCCAGCAGCCTCAGGGAGGACACTGAAGCTTTCTTT. This chain joins TRBV7-8 and TRBJ1-1; D possibly corresponds to TRBD1 (5 bases). With 5 bases removed from V and 3 bases from J, the gap between germline ends came to 10 bases. The germline V gene has CDR1 SGHVS and CDR2 FQNEAQ. The CDR3 length is 13 residues.

The chain joins TRBV6-5 to TRBJ1-2; D gene uncertain. From germline, CDR1 is MNHEY and CDR2 SVGAGI. The ends were cut back, 7 bases at V and 7 bases at J, with 13 bases in the middle. The CDR3 is 12 residues long. The CDR3 nucleotides are TGTGCCAGCACCAACGAGGGATGTGGCTACACCTTC. This sequence encodes CASTNEGCGYTF.

The rearrangement uses TRBV5-1 and TRBJ2-3; D not certain. CDR3 length: 14 amino acids. Trimming cost V 0 bases and J 2 bases, with 7 bases left between them. Germline V gene lookup returns CDR1 SGHRS and CDR2 YFSETQ. CDR3 DNA: TGCGCCAGCAGCTTGGGAGGCCACACAGATACGCAGTATTTT. Its protein product is CASSLGGHTDTQYF.

This chain connects TRBV7-9 to TRBJ1-1; D not certain. The V end was cut by 6 bases, the J end by 0 bases, with 11 bases between. In germline, CDR1 is SEHNR, CDR2 FQNEAQ (reference sequence). This CDR3 comprises 14 residues. CDR3 nucleotides: TGTGCCAGCAGAGACGACGGGTTGAACACTGAAGCTTTCTTT. This encodes CASRDDGLNTEAFF.

V is TRBV4-1 and J is TRBJ2-7, with D tentatively TRBD2 (7 bases). Trimming shortened V by 3 bases and J by 0 bases, and 15 bases separated the two germline ends. The germline V gene has CDR1 MGHRA and CDR2 YSYEKL. CDR3 size: 16 residues. CDR3 bases: TGCGCCAGCAGCCACCTGGGGGCTAGCGGCTCCTACGAGCAGTACTTC. Its protein is CASSHLGASGSYEQYF.

This chain uses TRBV28 with TRBJ2-1; the D gene is possibly TRBD2 (6 bases). This CDR3 spans 15 amino acids. Germline V gene lookup returns CDR1 MDHEN and CDR2 SYDVKM. Trimming removed 2 bases from V and 1 base from J, with 9 bases in between. The CDR3 DNA is TGTGCCAGCAGTTTAGTGGAGGGGTCCTACAATGAGCAGTTCTTC. This translates into CASSLVEGSYNEQFF.